These T cell receptor beta chains were read from a single sample in a study of cytomegalovirus exposure and HLA in healthy donors. Here immunoSEQ multiplex PCR was the method, and the copy in TCRdb shows in-frame clones only, minus some. The profile shows about 170,000 clones, approximately 80% of them singletons. Sequencing was performed on PBMCs. The receptor set was obtained from a woman in her 50s in good health and CMV-seronegative. The CDR3 runs from the conserved cysteine through the conserved F or W. D genes are given only for firm matches. Size is stated for part of the rows, as once, few or many counts, or as a class when the clone is expanded.

>13|once|TRBJ2-7|TRBD2|TRBV28
TGTGCCAGCAAGCTAGCGGGAGTCTACGAGCAGTACTTC
CASKLAGVYEQYF
>17|.|TRBJ2-3|TRBD2|TRBV4-3
TGCGCCAGCAGCCAAGATCAGGCGGGGGACCCGCGAGATACGCAGTATTTT
CASSQDQAGDPRDTQYF
>15|.|TRBJ2-7|TRBD2|TRBV30
TGTGCCTGGAGTGTAGGGAGCGGGGGACCCTACGAGCAGTACTTC
CAWSVGSGGPYEQYF
>13|.|TRBJ2-1|TRBD1|TRBV6-1
TGTGCCACCTCCTTGGACAGGGCCAATGAGCAGTTCTTC
CATSLDRANEQFF
>12|.|TRBJ2-5|.|TRBV28
TGTGCCAGCACCGACAGAAAAGAGACCCAGTACTTC
CASTDRKETQYF
>13|.|TRBJ1-6|.|TRBV6-1
TGTGCCAGTCTAGGAGCTAATAATTCACCCCTCCACTTT
CASLGANNSPLHF
>16|once|TRBJ1-1|.|TRBV19
TGTGCCAGTAGTATTCCCCGGACACCTTACGCCAATGAAGCTTTCTTT
CASSIPRTPYANEAFF
>11|.|TRBJ2-7|.|TRBV7-9
TGTGCCAGCAGCCCGGGGGTGGGGCAGTACTTC
CASSPGVGQYF
>17|.|TRBJ1-3|.|TRBV11-2
TGTGCCAGCAGCTTAGGGACAGACAAGTTCTCTGGAAACACCATATATTTT
CASSLGTDKFSGNTIYF
>15|.|TRBJ1-2|TRBD1|TRBV6-1
TGTGCCAGCGGGGACAGGGGCCCGCCGGGCTATGGCTACACCTTC
CASGDRGPPGYGYTF
>14|.|TRBJ2-3|.|TRBV28
TGTGCCAGCAGTTTTGGTCAGATCACAGATACGCAGTATTTT
CASSFGQITDTQYF
>15|.|TRBJ2-7|.|TRBV28
TGTGCCAGCAGTGTCCCAGGGGACCGGGCCTACGAGCAGTACTTC
CASSVPGDRAYEQYF
>13|.|TRBJ2-5|.|TRBV28
TGTGCCAGCAGTTTTGGGGGGCAAGAGACCCAGTACTTC
CASSFGGQETQYF
>13|.|TRBJ1-5|.|TRBV30
TGTGCCTCCCACGGGGGGGCCGGGCAGCCCCAGCATTTT
CASHGGAGQPQHF
>13|.|TRBJ1-1|TRBD1|TRBV29-1
TGCAGCGTATCGACAGGGGACGGCACTGAAGCTTTCTTT
CSVSTGDGTEAFF
>15|.|TRBJ1-4|TRBD1|TRBV28
TGTGCCAGCAGCCTCGCGGACAGGTCTAATGAAAAACTGTTTTTT
CASSLADRSNEKLFF
>17|.|TRBJ1-2|.|TRBV15
TGTGCCACCACCCAGAGTCCCCCCCGACAGGCGAACTATGGCTACACCTTC
CATTQSPPRQANYGYTF
>15|.|TRBJ2-6|.|TRBV27
TGTGCCAGCAGTTTCCGAGTGACTGGGGCCAACGTCCTGACTTTC
CASSFRVTGANVLTF
>13|.|TRBJ1-1|.|TRBV27
TGTGCCAGCAGTTTACGGGAGAACACTGAAGCTTTCTTT
CASSLRENTEAFF
>14|few|TRBJ2-7|TRBD1|TRBV7-2
TGTGCCAGCGGTCGGACAGGTCCCTCCTACGAGCAGTACTTC
CASGRTGPSYEQYF
>16|.|TRBJ1-3|TRBD1|TRBV7-2
TGTGCCAGCAGCTTAGGTGAGGGGGCGCAAGGAAACACCATATATTTT
CASSLGEGAQGNTIYF
>14|.|TRBJ1-3|TRBD1|TRBV2
TGTGCCAGCTGGGGACAGAGCTCTGGAAACACCATATATTTT
CASWGQSSGNTIYF
>16|.|TRBJ2-6|.|TRBV5-4
TGTGCCAGCAGCTTGGCTAGGAGCTCTGGGGCCAACGTCCTGACTTTC
CASSLARSSGANVLTF
>13|.|TRBJ2-5|TRBD1|TRBV6-6
TGTGCCAGCAGGGGACAGATCCAAGAGACCCAGTACTTC
CASRGQIQETQYF
>15|once|TRBJ2-5|TRBD2|TRBV7-9
TGTTCCAGCAGCATCGGGGGAGCGGGGGATGAGACCCAGTACTTC
CSSSIGGAGDETQYF
>15|.|TRBJ2-7|.|TRBV15
TGTGCCACCAGCAGGGGCCCCGGGGGAACCTACGAGCAGTACTTC
CATSRGPGGTYEQYF
>15|.|TRBJ2-2|.|TRBV28
TGTGCCAGCATTGACAGGATCGCGAACACCGGGGAGCTGTTTTTT
CASIDRIANTGELFF
>15|.|TRBJ1-1|.|TRBV7-9
TGTGCCAGCAGCCGCGGGGGCGCAGGGAACACTGAAGCTTTCTTT
CASSRGGAGNTEAFF
>16|.|TRBJ2-2|TRBD2|TRBV18
TGTGCCAGCTCACCGCTAGCGGGGGACAACACCGGGGAGCTGTTTTTT
CASSPLAGDNTGELFF
>16|few|TRBJ1-2|.|TRBV6-6
TGTGCCAGCAGTTACTCGAAGATTGGTCTGAATCAGGGCTACACCTTC
CASSYSKIGLNQGYTF
>15|few|TRBJ1-3|TRBD1|TRBV11-3
TGTGCCAGCAGCCCTGGACAGGGACCCGGAAACACCATATATTTT
CASSPGQGPGNTIYF
>15|.|TRBJ2-2|.|TRBV9
TGTGCCAGCAGCGTAACTCCGGGAGCCACCGGGGAGCTGTTTTTT
CASSVTPGATGELFF
>17|.|TRBJ2-1|TRBD2|TRBV11-2
TGTGCCAGCAGCTCCCCCGGGAGCGGGGTTTCCTACAATGAGCAGTTCTTC
CASSSPGSGVSYNEQFF
>15|.|TRBJ2-7|.|TRBV5-1
TGCGCCAGCAGCTCCCTAGGCGACAGCGAGTACGAGCAGTACTTC
CASSSLGDSEYEQYF
>15|.|TRBJ2-1|TRBD2|TRBV14
TGTGCCAGCAGCCAACACGGGAGGGTTCGGAATGAGCAGTTCTTC
CASSQHGRVRNEQFF
>13|.|TRBJ2-7|TRBD1|TRBV19
TGTGCCAGTTCGACAGGGGGTCGATACGAGCAGTACTTC
CASSTGGRYEQYF
>16|.|TRBJ2-1|TRBD2|TRBV7-9
TGTGCCAGCAGCCCGCCCGGGACTAGCGGTTACAATGAGCAGTTCTTC
CASSPPGTSGYNEQFF
>15|.|TRBJ2-2|.|TRBV28
TGTGCCAGCAGTTCCCCCCCTCCGAACACCGGGGAGCTGTTTTTT
CASSSPPPNTGELFF
>15|.|TRBJ1-1|TRBD1|TRBV2
TGTGCCAGCAGATCGACAGGGGGCAGGAGGACTGAAGCTTTCTTT
CASRSTGGRRTEAFF
>16|.|TRBJ2-3|.|TRBV7-6
TGTGCCAGCAGCTTAGGGGGAAGCGGGAGCACAGATACGCAGTATTTT
CASSLGGSGSTDTQYF
>14|.|TRBJ1-5|TRBD1|TRBV6-5
TGTGCCAGCAGTTACTTGTCAGGGGGTCAGCCCCAGCATTTT
CASSYLSGGQPQHF
>14|.|TRBJ1-1|.|TRBV6-6
TGTGCCAGCTTAATCGGACAGTTAAACACTGAAGCTTTCTTT
CASLIGQLNTEAFF
>14|.|TRBJ1-5|.|TRBV6-1
TGTGCCAGCAGTGGGCAGTATAGCAATCAGCCCCAGCATTTT
CASSGQYSNQPQHF
>13|.|TRBJ2-5|.|TRBV27
TGTGCCAGCAGTTTTTTGGGGAGGGAGACCCAGTACTTC
CASSFLGRETQYF
>16|.|TRBJ1-3|TRBD1|TRBV2
TGTGCCAGCAGTCACGACCGGGACAGCTCTGGAAACACCATATATTTT
CASSHDRDSSGNTIYF
>15|.|TRBJ1-3|.|TRBV5-6
TGTGCCAGCAGCTCACTCGGACTCTCTGGAAACACCATATATTTT
CASSSLGLSGNTIYF
>16|.|TRBJ1-3|.|TRBV28
TGTGCCAGCAGGCCTCAAGACAGTAGGGCTGGAAACACCATATATTTT
CASRPQDSRAGNTIYF
>14|.|TRBJ1-1|.|TRBV7-2
TGTGCCAGCAGCTTGCAAGGGGGGGGGACTGAAGCTTTCTTT
CASSLQGGGTEAFF